These 26 T cell receptor beta chains originate from one sample sequenced in a study of graft-versus-host responses after intestinal transplantation. Assay: immunoSEQ multiplex PCR; the TCRdb copy retains only in-frame clones and omits some. This table holds some 36,000 clones, roughly 95% found once. The antigens of these receptors remain unknown. Source: unstimulated CD4+ T cells sorted from spleen or lymph node cells, taken before transplant. Receptor source: a human donor who was the organ donor for an intestinal transplant.

The chain recombines TRBV27 with TRBJ1-3; D possibly corresponds to TRBD1 (5 bases). The germline V gene has CDR1 MNHEY and CDR2 SMNVEV (reference sequence). CDR3 length: 15 residues. The V and J ends lost 2 bases and 1 base respectively, with 9 bases between them. The CDR3 loop is CASSLRGGSGNTIYF. The DNA of the CDR3 is TGTGCCAGCAGTTTACGCGGGGGGTCTGGAAACACCATATATTTT.

This sequence joins TRBV6-6 and TRBJ1-3; 7 nucleotides agree with TRBD1. In germline, CDR1 is MNHNY, CDR2 SVGAGI (reference sequence). The CDR3 has 15 residues. V lost 2 bases to trimming and J lost 0 bases; unmatched junction nucleotides: 1. DNA of the CDR3: TGTGCCAGCAGTTACCCAGGGGGCTCTGGAAACACCATATATTTT. Its translation: CASSYPGGSGNTIYF.

V is TRBV27 and J is TRBJ1-6; D is unclear. This CDR3 comprises 15 residues. The germline V gene has CDR1 MNHEY and CDR2 SMNVEV (reference sequence). V lost 2 bases and J lost 0, with 5 bases in between. CDR3 region: CASSLQSSYNSPLHF. For the CDR3, the DNA is TGTGCCAGCAGTTTACAGAGCTCCTATAATTCACCCCTCCACTTT.

This clone was seen only once. The gene calls are TRBV7-2 and TRBJ2-7, with D perhaps matching TRBD1 or TRBD2 (5 bases each). The CDR3 spans 16 residues. Trimming removed 1 base at V and 3 bases at J, with 16 bases between. Germline-derived CDR1 and CDR2 are SGHTA and FQGNSA. CDR3 sequence reads: CASSLVSAGRGYEQYF. As DNA, the CDR3 is TGTGCCAGCAGCTTAGTTTCGGCAGGGAGAGGCTACGAGCAGTACTTC.

The chain couples TRBV7-8 to TRBJ2-7; 8 bases are a match to TRBD1. V lost 1 base to trimming and J lost 4 bases; unmatched junction nucleotides: 3. CDR1 SGHVS and CDR2 FQNEAQ come from the germline V gene. This CDR3 has 14 residues. CDR3: CASSLDRGFYEQYF. The CDR3, as DNA: TGTGCCAGCAGCTTAGACAGGGGGTTTTACGAGCAGTACTTC.

The V gene is TRBV7-2, the J gene TRBJ1-6; D gene uncertain. The V and J ends lost 3 bases and 5 bases respectively, with 11 bases between them. The CDR3 has 15 amino acids. The V gene's germline CDR1 is SGHTA and CDR2 FQGNSA. CDR3 nucleotides: TGTGCCAGCAGCTTTGTGGTAGGGAATAATTCACCCCTCCACTTT. Amino acid sequence: CASSFVVGNNSPLHF.

The J gene is TRBJ1-3, the V gene TRBV29-1; D is uncertain. V lost 7 bases and J lost 0, with 10 bases in between. In germline, CDR1 is SQVTM, CDR2 ANQGSEA. The CDR3 totals 13 residues. The CDR3 DNA follows: TGCAGCGCCTCGTGGGGCTCTGGAAACACCATATATTTT. Translated, it gives CSASWGSGNTIYF.

The J gene is TRBJ2-7, the V gene TRBV9, with 8 positions matching TRBD2. J lost 5 bases, V lost 0 bases, and 10 bases had no gene match. This CDR3 has 16 residues. The germline V gene encodes CDR1 SGDLS and CDR2 YYNGEE. The CDR3 DNA reads as TGTGCCAGCAGCGTAGCTCCCGGGACTAGAGATCACGAGCAGTACTTC. It is translated as CASSVAPGTRDHEQYF. Variable domain in full (rest from reference TRBV9 and TRBJ2-7): DSGVTQTPKHLITATGQRVTLRCSPRSGDLSVYWYQQSLDQGLQFLIQYYNGEERAKGNILERFSAQQFPDLHSELNLSSLELGDSALYFCASSVAPGTRDHEQYFGPGTRLTVT.

The chain is built from TRBV18 and TRBJ2-1; 8 nucleotides match TRBD1. Germline CDR1 is KGHSH and CDR2 is LQKENI. V was clipped by 3 bases and J by 2 bases; unmatched bases: 3. This CDR3 has 15 amino acids. For the CDR3, the DNA is TGTGCCAGCTCACCGGACAGGGCGACCTACAATGAGCAGTTCTTC. Translated: CASSPDRATYNEQFF.

DNA for the CDR3: TGTGCCAGCAGTCCTCCGCAGGGAATCTACGAGCAGTACTTC. Translation gives CASSPPQGIYEQYF. The chain employs TRBV28 and TRBJ2-7; possible D gene TRBD1, 5 bases. The germline gives CDR1 MDHEN, CDR2 SYDVKM. This CDR3 is 14 amino acids long. The V end was cut by 5 bases, the J end by 3 bases, with 14 bases between.

V and J are TRBV10-1 and TRBJ2-3, with D possibly TRBD2 on 5 matching bases. The germline V gene has CDR1 WNHNN and CDR2 SYGVQD (reference sequence). CDR3 length equals 16 residues. Trimming took off 6 bases at V and 0 bases at J, with 16 bases between the two ends. In DNA form, the CDR3 reads TGCGCCAGCAGACCCGGACTCGATTCTAGCACAGATACGCAGTATTTT. Translation: CASRPGLDSSTDTQYF.

This clone was seen a few times. The chain links TRBV4-1 to TRBJ2-5; D tentatively fits TRBD1 or TRBD2 (5 bases each). Germline V gene lookup returns CDR1 MGHRA and CDR2 YSYEKL. Trimming pared 4 bases from V and 2 bases from J, leaving 14 bases between. The CDR3 has 15 amino acids. CDR3 residues: CASSPGTIHQETQYF. CDR3 nucleotides: TGCGCCAGCAGCCCCGGGACCATCCATCAAGAGACCCAGTACTTC.

V is TRBV7-6 and J is TRBJ1-5, with unresolved D. Per germline, CDR1 SGHVS and CDR2 FNYEAQ. CDR3 size: 13 residues. V lost 5 bases to trimming and J lost 2 bases, with 7 bases between them. CDR3 residues: CASSPNGNQPQHF. The CDR3 region has the DNA TGTGCCAGCAGCCCTAATGGCAATCAGCCCCAGCATTTT.

The chain carries TRBV5-4 and TRBJ2-5; 10 bases are shared with TRBD2. This CDR3 has 17 amino acids. The germline gives CDR1 SGHNT, CDR2 YYREEE (reference sequence). With 3 bases clipped from V and 1 base from J, the junction kept 9 bases outside the gene matches. The DNA of the CDR3 is TGTGCCAGCAGCTCGACGGGTAGCGGGGGGTTCCAAGAGACCCAGTACTTC. Its protein product is CASSSTGSGGFQETQYF.

The genes are TRBV30 and TRBJ1-1, with no clear D. The V end lost 2 bases, the J end lost 0 bases, and 7 bases lay between the germline ends. The germline V gene has CDR1 GTSNPN and CDR2 SVGIG (reference sequence). The CDR3 consists of 13 residues. The DNA of the CDR3 is TGTGCCTGGAGTCCAAGTCTGAACACTGAAGCTTTCTTT. This translates into CAWSPSLNTEAFF.

V and J are TRBV7-8 and TRBJ2-7, with D perhaps TRBD1 (5 bases). Between the trimmed V and J ends, which lost 5 bases and 6 bases, there was a span of 8 bases. CDR3 size: 11 residues. Germline loops: CDR1 SGHVS, CDR2 FQNEAQ. CDR3 coding DNA: TGTGCCAGCAGCGACAGCTTCGAGCAGTACTTC. The encoded protein is CASSDSFEQYF.

In the case of this clone: A read error may account for a junction end that differs from germline. J is TRBJ2-3 and V is TRBV7-6; the D gene could be TRBD1 or TRBD2 (5 bases each). Germline V CDR1 and CDR2: SGHVS, FNYEAQ. CDR3 size: 16 residues. CDR3 sequence: CAGSLNSWGSTDTQYF. The CDR3 coding sequence is TGTGCCGGCAGCTTAAATTCGTGGGGGAGCACAGATACGCAGTATTTT.

The chain has TRBV2 and TRBJ1-4, with a tentative D call TRBD1 (5 bases). The CDR3 is 14 residues long. With 6 bases removed from V and 8 bases from J, the gap between germline ends came to 16 bases. Germline V gives CDR1 SNHLY, CDR2 FYNNEI. The CDR3 nucleotides are TGTGCCAGCAGGGACCGGAGGGGTAACGAAAAACTGTTTTTT. Protein sequence: CASRDRRGNEKLFF.

CDR3 nucleotides: TGTGCCAGCAGTCAAGGCAGGAGACTCTATGGCTACACCTTC. This translates into CASSQGRRLYGYTF. This sequence joins TRBV6-5 and TRBJ1-2; unclear D gene. Germline values: CDR1 MNHEY, CDR2 SVGAGI. With 5 bases removed from V and 4 bases from J, the gap between germline ends came to 14 bases. The CDR3 consists of 14 residues.

The rearrangement links TRBV7-9 to TRBJ2-7; D not certain. The ends were cut back, 5 bases at V and 2 bases at J, with 13 bases in the middle. Germline CDR1 and CDR2: SEHNR and FQNEAQ (reference sequence). This CDR3 comprises 14 residues. CDR3 nucleotide sequence: TGTGCCAGCAGCGCGAACCGGGCCCCCTACGAGCAGTACTTC. This gives the protein CASSANRAPYEQYF.

V gene TRBV13 combines with J gene TRBJ2-7; no clear D. The germline gives CDR1 PRHDT, CDR2 FYEKMQ (reference sequence). The CDR3 contains 11 residues. V was cut by 3 bases and J by 4 bases, with 4 bases left in between. Written as DNA, the CDR3 is TGTGCCAGCAGCTTTGGGTACGAGCAGTACTTC. Amino acid sequence: CASSFGYEQYF.

On this clone itself: This sample also contains other DNA sequences that code for the same CDR3. The chain couples TRBV9 to TRBJ1-2; D unresolved. From germline, CDR1 is SGDLS and CDR2 YYNGEE. The length of the CDR3 is 13 residues. V was cut by 1 base and J by 2 bases, with 6 bases left in between. The CDR3 DNA sequence: TGTGCCAGCAGCGTAAGTCAGAACTATGGCTACACCTTC. Protein sequence: CASSVSQNYGYTF.

The chain joins TRBV5-1 to TRBJ2-3, with 9 bases lining up with TRBD2. CDR1 is SGHRS and CDR2 is YFSETQ in the germline V gene. CDR3 length: 18 amino acids. The J segment lost 2 bases and the V segment lost 4 bases, leaving 14 bases of the junction unmatched. The CDR3 DNA sequence: TGCGCCAGCAGCCCTAACATAGGATCTAGCGGGGTCACAGATACGCAGTATTTT. Protein: CASSPNIGSSGVTDTQYF.

The chain employs TRBV2 and TRBJ2-4, with D perhaps given as TRBD1 or TRBD2 (5 bases each). This CDR3 region has 16 residues. The ends were cut back, 3 bases at V and 0 bases at J, with 12 bases in the middle. CDR1 is SNHLY, CDR2 FYNNEI, per germline. The CDR3 DNA reads TGTGCCAGCAGTGAGTGGGGGATCCTAGCCAAAAACATTCAGTACTTC. This codes for CASSEWGILAKNIQYF.

The V gene is TRBV2, the J gene TRBJ2-2, with a possible D match to TRBD1 (5 bases). The germline CDR1 and CDR2 sequences are SNHLY and FYNNEI. There are 12 residues in the CDR3. Trimming stripped 8 bases from V and 6 bases from J, with 10 bases between. Here the CDR3 DNA reads TGTGCCAGCCGGATAGGGGCCGGGGAGCTGTTTTTT. Translated, it gives CASRIGAGELFF.

The rearrangement uses TRBV21-1 and TRBJ1-6. TRBV21-1 is reported as a pseudogene. This CDR3 region has 14 residues. DNA for the CDR3: TGTGCCAGCAGCAAAGGTCCCTGCAATTCACCCCTCCACTTT. It yields the protein CASSKGPCNSPLHF.